This note documents a single T cell receptor (beta chain) sequence. Clones were read by immunoSEQ multiplex PCR, and TCRdb kept only the in-frame ones, dropping some. The sample has 270,000 or so clones; 89% are singletons. These data originate in a study of blood T cell repertoires in COVID-19. This TCR was recovered from a woman between 40 and 55 years old who had recovered from COVID-19. The specimen sequenced was peripheral blood.

This CDR3 is CASSFGLAGSYEQYF. The CDR3 coding sequence is TGTGCCAGCAGCTTCGGGCTAGCGGGATCCTACGAGCAGTACTTC. The chain joins TRBV11-3 to TRBJ2-7; 9 bases align to TRBD2. J was trimmed by 1 base and V by 3 bases; bases with no gene match: 4. The CDR3 is 15 amino acids. CDR1 is SGHNT and CDR2 is YENEEA in the germline V gene.